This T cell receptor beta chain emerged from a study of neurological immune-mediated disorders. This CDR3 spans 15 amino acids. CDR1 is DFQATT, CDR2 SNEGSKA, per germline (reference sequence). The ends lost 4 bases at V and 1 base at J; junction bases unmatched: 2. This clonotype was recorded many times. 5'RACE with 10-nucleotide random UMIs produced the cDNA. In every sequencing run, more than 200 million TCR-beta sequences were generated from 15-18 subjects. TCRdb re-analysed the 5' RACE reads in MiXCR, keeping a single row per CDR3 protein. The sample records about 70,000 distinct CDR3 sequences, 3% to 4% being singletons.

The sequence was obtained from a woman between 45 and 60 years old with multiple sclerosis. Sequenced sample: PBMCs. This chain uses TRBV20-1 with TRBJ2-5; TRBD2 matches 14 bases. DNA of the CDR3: TGCAGTGCTAAGGGGACTAGCGGGAGCCAAGAGACCCAGTACTTC. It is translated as CSAKGTSGSQETQYF.